Listed here is a single T cell receptor (beta chain). Its antigen is undetermined. The germline V gene encodes CDR1 SNHLY and CDR2 FYNNEI. Trimming removed 7 bases at V and 5 bases at J, with 17 bases between. The CDR3 has 14 amino acids. The data were produced by immunoSEQ multiplex PCR, yet TCRdb's version contains in-frame clones alone and is incomplete. The sample has some 80,000 clones, about nine tenths seen once; the top ten hold 5% to 6%. This record comes from a study of T cell responses to AZD1222 COVID-19 vaccine. Study results and caveats: Clonal diversity may have been underestimated, and the donors were mostly white British, with more females than males. At baseline, just a handful of AZD1222 recipients tested seropositive. Spike-wide coverage was observed for vaccine-associated CD4 TCRs, with dominant responses at 160-218 and 743-854.

The J gene is TRBJ2-5, the V gene TRBV2, with D perhaps being TRBD1 or TRBD2 (6 bases each). Material: peripheral blood, obtained on day 0 of AZD1222 vaccination. This receptor was identified in an adult in good health. The CDR3 sequence: CASNWLGGRETQYF. The DNA of the CDR3 is TGTGCCAGCAATTGGTTGGGGGGCCGGGAGACCCAGTACTTC.